The rows below give T cell receptor beta chains drawn from one sample of a study of T and B cells in COVID-19 patients. TCRdb recomputed calls from the multiplex PCR reads with MiXCR, one row per CDR3 protein. The sample shows about 3,300 distinct CDR3 sequences, 28% of them seen only once. Sequencing input: blood. These receptors were obtained from a human donor with active COVID-19. The donor label of this sample is uncertain. Each CDR3 is given without its conserved first and last residue.

V gene	J gene	CDR3 protein
TRBV19	TRBJ1-1	ASSAQENTEAF
TRBV11-2	TRBJ2-1	ASSLAGGGGEQF
TRBV19	TRBJ2-2	ASSWGQGSGELF
TRBV27	TRBJ1-1	ASSLGTGVTLNTEAF
TRBV19	TRBJ2-3	ASSILPTDTQY
TRBV7-2	TRBJ1-6	ASSRTAPRQNSPLH
TRBV5-4	TRBJ1-2	ASSFSAGLDGNT
TRBV4-2	TRBJ1-6	ASSQEVRNSPLH
TRBV6-5	TRBJ2-7	ASSYTTGGLEQY
TRBV12-3/TRBV12-4	TRBJ1-2	ASSLGIGPQYGYT
TRBV27	TRBJ2-3	ASSLGGFTDTQY
TRBV7-6	TRBJ1-4	ASSQNRGGEKLF
TRBV19	TRBJ1-6	ASNSFGKNNSPLH
TRBV10-3	TRBJ2-1	AISWAGPGEQF
TRBV12-3/TRBV12-4	TRBJ1-3	ASSLWGSSGNTIY
TRBV7-2	TRBJ2-1	ASSSPGGASDRYNEQF
TRBV6-6	TRBJ1-5	ASRHDRGGNQPQH
TRBV5-5	TRBJ2-5	ASSLAAGRMGTQY
TRBV5-4	TRBJ1-2	ASSLGGQEHGYT